This T cell receptor beta chain is drawn from a study of blood T cell repertoires in COVID-19 (dated by TCRdb to the early 2020s). Notes on the research overall: Samples from collaborators originated in the United States, Italy and Spain and spanned both the acute and convalescent phases of COVID-19. Nearly every sample came with metadata listing a de-identified subject ID, COVID-19 status, age in years and sex. The samples were drawn from two sources: the first 160 participants of the ongoing ImmuneRACE study, and over 950 subjects contributed by 6 global collaborators. The dataset comprised deeply sampled blood TCRbeta repertoires from subjects exposed to, actively infected with, or recovered from COVID-19. HLA class I and class II types, where available, came from metadata supplied by the sample provider rather than from assay-based typing. The repertoires were released in a freely available public database intended as a resource for research on the immune response to SARS-CoV-2. The prospective study material was composed of cDNA or gDNA derived from T cells, B-cell-depleted T cells, or PBMCs. The paper's findings and limits, for the study overall: Clinical and demographic metadata were provided uncurated, with the amount varying by source and participant.

CDR3 length: 13 amino acids, cysteine to phenylalanine. The retained sequence is limited to the CDR3, 39 bases, with the frame set at the first base. The germline V gene provides CDR1 MNHEY and CDR2 SVGAGI. V is clipped by 10 bases and J by 0 bases, and the sequence between their germline boundaries is 10 bases long. A second Seattle source provided samples from volunteer blood donors who had recovered from COVID-19. Whole blood was collected in K2EDTA tubes by collaborating institutions according to the institutions' own protocols. For TCRbeta analysis, collaborator samples were shipped as frozen whole blood, as isolated PBMCs, or as DNA extracted from either sample type. Concerning this clone itself: The antigen it binds to is not known. No much larger clone exists at a distance of one base, and base qualities are not known.

The immunoSEQ Assay, a bias-controlled multiplex PCR, was used to amplify TCRbeta CDR3 regions from genomic DNA. Under the source paper's analysis protocol: Within the assay, amplification of reference gene primers was used to estimate how many nucleated cells each sample contained. Sequence reads were collapsed and filtered to measure the absolute abundance of every unique TCRbeta CDR3 rearrangement. For each sample, productive Simpson clonality was calculated as the square root of Simpson's diversity index across productive rearrangements. Drawn from immuneACCESS, this table holds only the in-frame rearrangements with V and J called that TCRdb kept. Clones are partly lost; checked studies trace under half to an unresolved V gene and leave the rest unexplained. From that table come the V and J calls and clone size; the DNA was used to work out D and trimming. In all, the sample holds about 220,000 clones, and 85% of those were seen once. Roughly 2.8% of the sample lies in the top ten.

The chain is encoded by TRBV6-5 joined to TRBJ2-4; a tentative D call is TRBD2 (5 bases match). Sample: peripheral blood. This TCR was sampled from a man aged 50 or older who had recovered from COVID-19. CDR3 sequence: CATAEGAKNIQYF. The nucleotide sequence is given as TGTGCCACCGCCGAGGGAGCCAAAAACATTCAGTACTTC.